This TCR beta chain was identified in a study of shared T cell receptors in the human thymus. V dropped 8 bases and J dropped 8 bases, with 15 bases sitting between them. The length of the CDR3 is 11 residues. Germline V lookup: CDR1 DFQATT, CDR2 SNEGSKA (reference sequence). The method was immunoSEQ multiplex PCR; TCRdb's version includes in-frame clones alone and lacks a portion of them. The profile shows 63,000 or so clones, roughly 96% of them singletons. The TCR was taken from a human donor. This rearrangement joins TRBV20-1 to TRBJ1-2; D call uncertain. Specimen: thymocytes. The DNA for the CDR3 is TGCAGTCCTACGAGGTTCAGAGGCTACACCTTC. As protein: CSPTRFRGYTF.